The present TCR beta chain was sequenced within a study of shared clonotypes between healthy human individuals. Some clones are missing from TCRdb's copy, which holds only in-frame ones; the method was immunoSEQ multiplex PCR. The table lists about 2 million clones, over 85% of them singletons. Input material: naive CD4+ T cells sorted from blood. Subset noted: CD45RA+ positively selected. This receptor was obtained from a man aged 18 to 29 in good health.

The CDR3 nucleotides are TGTGCCCACGGCAAGGGGGATCACTATGGCTACACCTTC. The encoded protein is CAHGKGDHYGYTF. J is TRBJ1-2 and V is TRBV27; D perhaps matches TRBD1 (6 bases). Trimming pared 11 bases from V and 3 bases from J, leaving 16 bases between. The CDR3 is 13 amino acids. Germline CDR1 reads MNHEY; CDR2 reads SMNVEV (reference sequence).